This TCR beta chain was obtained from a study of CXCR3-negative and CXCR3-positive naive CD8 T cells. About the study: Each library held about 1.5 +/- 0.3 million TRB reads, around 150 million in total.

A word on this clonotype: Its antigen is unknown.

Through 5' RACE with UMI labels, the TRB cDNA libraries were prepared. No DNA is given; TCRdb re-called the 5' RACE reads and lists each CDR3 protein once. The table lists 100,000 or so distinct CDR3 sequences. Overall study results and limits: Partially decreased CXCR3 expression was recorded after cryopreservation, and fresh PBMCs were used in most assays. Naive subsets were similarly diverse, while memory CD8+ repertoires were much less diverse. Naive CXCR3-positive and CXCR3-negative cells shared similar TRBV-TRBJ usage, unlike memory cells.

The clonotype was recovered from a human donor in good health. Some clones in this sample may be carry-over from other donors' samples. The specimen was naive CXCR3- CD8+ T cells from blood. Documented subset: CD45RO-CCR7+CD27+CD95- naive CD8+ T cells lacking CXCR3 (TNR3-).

CDR3 protein: CASSEFTVGGNTEAFF. The chain joins TRBV10-2 to TRBJ1-1; TCRdb outputs TRBD1, but without DNA this stays unchecked. Looked up from germline, CDR1 is WSHSY and CDR2 is SAAADI. This CDR3 comprises 16 residues.